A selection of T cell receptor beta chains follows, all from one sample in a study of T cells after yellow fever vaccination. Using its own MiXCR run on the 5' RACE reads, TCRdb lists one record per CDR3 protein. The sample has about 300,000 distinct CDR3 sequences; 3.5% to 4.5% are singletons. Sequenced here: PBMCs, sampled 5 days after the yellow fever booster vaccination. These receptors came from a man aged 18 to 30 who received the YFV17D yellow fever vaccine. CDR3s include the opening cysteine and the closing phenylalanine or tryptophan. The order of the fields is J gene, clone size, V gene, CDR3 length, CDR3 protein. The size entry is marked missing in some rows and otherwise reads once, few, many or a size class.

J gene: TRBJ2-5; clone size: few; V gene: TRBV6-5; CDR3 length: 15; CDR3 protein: CASSYRQGKGETQYF
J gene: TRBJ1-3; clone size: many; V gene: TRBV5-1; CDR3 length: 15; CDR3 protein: CASSPGTSSGNTIYF
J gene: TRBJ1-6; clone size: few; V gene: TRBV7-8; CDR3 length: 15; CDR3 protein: CASSLYSEANSPLHF
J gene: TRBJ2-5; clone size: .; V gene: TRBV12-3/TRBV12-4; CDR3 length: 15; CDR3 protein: CASSRTGGLSETQYF
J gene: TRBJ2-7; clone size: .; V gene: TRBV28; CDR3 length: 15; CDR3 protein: CASSFPGGFHYEQYF
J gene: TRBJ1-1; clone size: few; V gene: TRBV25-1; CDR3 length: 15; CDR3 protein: CASSEWGLGNTEAFF
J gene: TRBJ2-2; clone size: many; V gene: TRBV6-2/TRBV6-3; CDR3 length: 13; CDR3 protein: CASSSLFGGELFF
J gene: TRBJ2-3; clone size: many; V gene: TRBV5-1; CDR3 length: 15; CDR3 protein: CASSLTGPIGDTQYF
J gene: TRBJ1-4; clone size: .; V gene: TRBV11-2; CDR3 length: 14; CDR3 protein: CASSGRGGNEKLFF
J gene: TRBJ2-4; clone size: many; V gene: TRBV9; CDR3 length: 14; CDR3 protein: CASSVDGTVNIQYF
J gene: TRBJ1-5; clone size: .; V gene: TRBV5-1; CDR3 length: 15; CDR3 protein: CASSLGDSNNQPQHF
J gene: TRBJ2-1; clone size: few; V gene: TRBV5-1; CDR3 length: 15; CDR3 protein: CASSQRQGRSNEQFF
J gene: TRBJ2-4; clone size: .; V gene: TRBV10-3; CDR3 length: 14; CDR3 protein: CAISGGKEGNIQYF
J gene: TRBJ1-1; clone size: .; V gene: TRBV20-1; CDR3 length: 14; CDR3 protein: CSAPPRTRNTEAFF
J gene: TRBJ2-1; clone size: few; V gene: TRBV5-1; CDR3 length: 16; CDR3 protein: CASSRSIRGSYNEQFF